This T cell receptor (beta chain) was captured by sequencing in a study of T cell responses to AZD1222 COVID-19 vaccine (TCRdb year 2021). Study-wide context: TCR sequencing was performed for 230 to 250 trial participants, of whom some 200 were given two doses of AZD1222 and approximately 25 were given two doses of MenACWY control vaccine. Trial participants were enrolled by age into 18-55, 56-69 and 70-plus year subgroups, with approximately 150, 28 and 58 TCR-sequenced participants respectively.

On the study overall, not on this receptor specifically: In the small 56-69-year group, the increase in depth fell short of significance, most likely because of low power. Because no samples from the day 14 peak response were available, repertoires could be characterized only after the peak T cell response. CD4 TCRs associated with the vaccine covered the entire spike protein, and the dominant responses were in regions 160-218 and 743-854. After two AZD1222 doses, both the breadth and the depth of spike-specific TCRs were significantly higher than at day 0 and than in MenACWY recipients. Conclusions about previously exposed vaccinees were limited because only six or seven AZD1222 recipients were SARS-CoV-2 seropositive at baseline. Nearly half of unique spike-specific TCRs reportedly recognized epitopes outside regions mutated in the B.1.351 and B.1.1.7 variants. Most participants were white British and females outnumbered males, and the authors suggested that clonal diversity may have been underestimated.

About this clone itself: This clone's antigen is unknown. The input lacks base qualities; no much larger clone sits a single base away.

Taken with the paper, the label for time point translates to: about 28 days (+/-7) after the second vaccine dose. AZD1222 recipients given second doses at about 4 weeks or at about 12 weeks were pooled, since spike-specific TCR depth and breadth were not found to differ between the two schedules. The vaccinee samples were drawn from two UK trials, COV001 and COV002, one of which was a single-blind randomized controlled phase 2/3 trial testing AZD1222 (ChAdOx1 nCoV-19) in healthy adults. For TCRbeta chain sequencing, PBMC samples from trial participants were taken at day 0 and at day 28 after the second dose. The CDR3 regions of human TCRbeta chains were subjected to immunosequencing. The authors' analysis ran thus. Repertoire TCRs were matched against a reference library of SARS-CoV-2-specific TCRs generated with the MIRA antigen-specificity platform. Breadth was defined as the fraction of unique TCRs that were SARS-CoV-2-associated. Depth was defined as the fraction of total T cells that were SARS-CoV-2-associated. Using the MIRA data, each spike-specific TCR was mapped to the spike region that the TCR reacts to and placed in a CD4 or CD8 class. Log10-transformed breadth and depth values were compared by one-way ANOVA with Sidak's multiple comparisons tests. TCRdb took this table from immuneACCESS and kept in-frame rearrangements with V and J called. Such tables lack part of the clones; where checked against another copy, unresolved V genes explain under half of the gap, and the rest is unexplained. V, J and clone size are taken as reported in that table, and D and trimming were inferred from the DNA itself. The sample data list about 130,000 clones, and roughly 88% of these were observed just once. The ten top clones hold around 1% of the sample.

V sheds 5 bases and J sheds 0 bases, leaving 8 bases between their ends. CDR3 length: 14 amino acids, cysteine to phenylalanine. The CDR3 DNA has 42 bases and is translated from base 1. CDR1 and CDR2 are drawn from the germline V gene: KGHSH, LQKENI. The sequenced sample was peripheral blood, obtained 28 days after the second AZD1222 dose. This clonotype originated in an adult who received the AZD1222 COVID-19 vaccine. The rearranged chain carries TRBV18 and TRBJ2-1; no D gene is confidently identified. The DNA sequence is as follows: TGTGCCAGCTCAGGGGTGAGCTCCTACAATGAGCAGTTCTTC. Its translation reads: CASSGVSSYNEQFF.